The source of this T cell receptor (beta chain) is a study of shared clonotypes between healthy human individuals. The assay was immunoSEQ multiplex PCR, and TCRdb's table has in-frame clones only and misses some. The sample holds over a million clones, roughly 97% seen once. CDR3 size: 11 residues. Trimming at V came to 5 bases and at J to 16 bases, leaving 11 bases not matched to a gene. The germline V gene encodes CDR1 DFQATT and CDR2 SNEGSKA (reference sequence). Study findings and constraints: A few donors held about 4.6% of naive CD4 clonotypes in common. Clonotypes not shared had lower generation probabilities than those common to all four donors. The study sampled only blood, and tissue repertoires likely differ.

Comment on this clone: Its target is unknown.

The chain recombines TRBV20-1 with TRBJ1-3; 7 bases match TRBD1. The clonotype originates from a young man in good health. The sample consisted of naive CD4+ T cells sorted from blood. Stated subset: CD45RA+ positively selected. CDR3 loop: CSASFRDRPYF. CDR3 DNA sequence: TGCAGTGCTTCCTTCCGGGACAGACCTTATTTT.